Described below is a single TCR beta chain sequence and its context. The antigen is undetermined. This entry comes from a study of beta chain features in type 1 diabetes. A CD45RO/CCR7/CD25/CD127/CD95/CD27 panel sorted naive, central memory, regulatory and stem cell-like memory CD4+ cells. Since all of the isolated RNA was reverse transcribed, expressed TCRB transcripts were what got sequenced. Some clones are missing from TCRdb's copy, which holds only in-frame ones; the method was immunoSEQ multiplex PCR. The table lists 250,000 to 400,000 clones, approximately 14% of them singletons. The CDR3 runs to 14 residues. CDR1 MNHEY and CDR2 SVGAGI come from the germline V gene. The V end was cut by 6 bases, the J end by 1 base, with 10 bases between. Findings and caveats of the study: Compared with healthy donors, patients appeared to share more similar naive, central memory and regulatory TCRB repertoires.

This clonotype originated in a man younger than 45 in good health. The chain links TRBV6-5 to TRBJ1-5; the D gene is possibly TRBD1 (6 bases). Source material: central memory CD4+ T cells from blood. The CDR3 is CASSPGTSNQPQHF. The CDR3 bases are TGTGCCAGCAGCCCCGGGACAAGCAATCAGCCCCAGCATTTT.